This TCR beta chain emerged from a study of blood T cell repertoires in COVID-19. Study-level information: From the United States, Italy and Spain came samples of acute and convalescent COVID-19. Sources were T cells, B-cell-depleted T cells, or PBMCs; the material itself was cDNA or gDNA.

Original analysis: Cell counts per sample came from amplifying reference gene primers. Assay: immunoSEQ multiplex PCR; the TCRdb copy retains only in-frame clones and omits some. That table gives V, J and clone size, and the DNA gave D and trimming. The data hold under 200,000 clones, with around 85% observed a single time. The germline V gene encodes CDR1 DFQATT and CDR2 SNEGSKA (reference sequence). Losses at the gene ends were 5 bases for V and 10 bases for J; bases not matched to a gene: 4. There are 11 residues in the CDR3. Enrollment of patients from Seattle took place during active infection, with longitudinal follow-up. This clone was found a few times.

This TCR derives from a woman aged 55-70 years with COVID-19, enrolled during active disease. This chain uses TRBV20-1 with TRBJ2-1, with 8 positions matching TRBD1. Sequenced input: peripheral blood. The CDR3 reads CSAATGGEQFF. As DNA, the CDR3 is TGCAGTGCTGCCACAGGGGGAGAGCAGTTCTTC.